This is a list of T cell receptor beta chains from one sample in a study of cytomegalovirus exposure and HLA in healthy donors. The table came from immunoSEQ multiplex PCR; TCRdb's copy has only in-frame clones and leaves some out. The sample includes around 150,000 clones, around 80% of them seen just once. The sequenced material came from PBMCs. The receptors shown here come from a man between 35 and 55 years old in good health and CMV-seropositive. The CDR3 runs from the conserved cysteine through the conserved F or W. D genes are given only for firm matches. A clone size is listed for some rows: how often the clone was seen (once, few, many), or a class if it is expanded.

J: TRBJ2-7; size: .; D: TRBD1; V: TRBV11-2; CDR3: CASSFDRDEQYF; DNA: TGTGCCAGCAGCTTTGACAGGGACGAGCAGTACTTC
J: TRBJ2-7; size: .; D: TRBD2; V: TRBV11-2; CDR3: CASSFLRGRSSYEQYF; DNA: TGTGCCAGCAGCTTTCTTCGCGGGAGGAGCTCCTACGAGCAGTACTTC
J: TRBJ1-1; size: .; D: .; V: TRBV6-1; CDR3: CASPKERNTEAFF; DNA: TGTGCCAGCCCCAAAGAGAGGAACACTGAAGCTTTCTTT
J: TRBJ1-5; size: .; D: .; V: TRBV28; CDR3: CASSSQLNQPQHF; DNA: TGTGCCAGCAGTTCCCAGTTAAATCAGCCCCAGCATTTT
J: TRBJ2-5; size: .; D: TRBD2; V: TRBV6-5; CDR3: CASSYLAGQETQYF; DNA: TGTGCCAGCAGTTACTTAGCGGGACAAGAGACCCAGTACTTC
J: TRBJ2-3; size: .; D: TRBD2; V: TRBV6-1; CDR3: CASRTLAGGPTQYF; DNA: TGTGCCAGCAGGACCCTAGCGGGAGGGCCTACGCAGTATTTT
J: TRBJ2-6; size: .; D: .; V: TRBV7-9; CDR3: CASSLVRGSGANVLTF; DNA: TGTGCCAGCAGCTTAGTTCGGGGATCTGGGGCCAACGTCCTGACTTTC
J: TRBJ2-7; size: .; D: .; V: TRBV6-5; CDR3: CASSSPGALGEQYF; DNA: TGTGCCAGCAGTTCCCCCGGAGCCCTAGGCGAGCAGTACTTC
J: TRBJ2-1; size: .; D: TRBD2; V: TRBV10-3; CDR3: CAIKGLADNEQFF; DNA: TGTGCCATCAAAGGACTAGCGGACAATGAGCAGTTCTTC
J: TRBJ2-5; size: .; D: .; V: TRBV6-5; CDR3: CASSRYSGRETQYF; DNA: TGTGCCAGCAGTAGATATAGCGGTCGCGAGACCCAGTACTTC
J: TRBJ1-1; size: once; D: TRBD1; V: TRBV19; CDR3: CASSMSGGRPNTEAFF; DNA: TGTGCCAGTAGTATGTCAGGGGGGCGACCGAACACTGAAGCTTTCTTT
J: TRBJ2-1; size: .; D: TRBD2; V: TRBV6-4; CDR3: CASSVLAGRAGEQFF; DNA: TGTGCCAGCAGCGTACTAGCGGGCAGAGCAGGGGAGCAGTTCTTC
J: TRBJ2-7; size: .; D: TRBD2; V: TRBV29-1; CDR3: CSVETSGIGSSYEQYF; DNA: TGCAGCGTTGAGACTAGCGGGATTGGGAGCTCCTACGAGCAGTACTTC
J: TRBJ1-2; size: .; D: .; V: TRBV11-2; CDR3: CASSLGGIGYTF; DNA: TGTGCCAGCAGCTTAGGAGGGATAGGCTACACCTTC
J: TRBJ1-1; size: .; D: TRBD1; V: TRBV19; CDR3: CASSRDRDVTEAFF; DNA: TGTGCCAGTAGTAGGGACAGGGATGTTACTGAAGCTTTCTTT
J: TRBJ1-3; size: .; D: TRBD1; V: TRBV7-8; CDR3: CASSLEMTGAGGNTIYF; DNA: TGTGCCAGCAGCTTAGAGATGACAGGGGCGGGTGGAAACACCATATATTTT
J: TRBJ2-3; size: .; D: .; V: TRBV19; CDR3: CASSIGAGGTDTQYF; DNA: TGTGCCAGTAGTATCGGAGCAGGGGGCACAGATACGCAGTATTTT
J: TRBJ2-7; size: .; D: .; V: TRBV5-1; CDR3: CASSFSAGTYEQYF; DNA: TGCGCCAGCAGCTTTTCCGCCGGTACCTACGAGCAGTACTTC
J: TRBJ1-2; size: .; D: TRBD1; V: TRBV6-1; CDR3: CASSPRQGVYGYTF; DNA: TGTGCCAGCAGTCCTCGACAGGGGGTATATGGCTACACCTTC
J: TRBJ2-3; size: once; D: TRBD2; V: TRBV5-6; CDR3: CASTSSGSTDTQYF; DNA: TGTGCCAGCACTTCTAGCGGATCGACAGATACGCAGTATTTT
J: TRBJ1-4; size: few; D: .; V: TRBV21-1; CDR3: CASSAAGENEKLFF; DNA: TGTGCCAGCAGCGCAGCGGGGGAGAATGAAAAACTGTTTTTT
J: TRBJ1-4; size: .; D: .; V: TRBV5-8; CDR3: CASSLSAGWHEKLFF; DNA: TGTGCCAGCAGCCTGTCGGCAGGCTGGCATGAAAAACTGTTTTTT
J: TRBJ2-7; size: .; D: TRBD2; V: TRBV5-1; CDR3: CASARQGTSGGTGVPYEQYF; DNA: TGCGCCAGCGCGAGACAGGGGACTAGCGGGGGGACCGGTGTTCCCTACGAGCAGTACTTC
J: TRBJ2-7; size: few; D: TRBD1; V: TRBV6-1; CDR3: CASTRQGSYEQYF; DNA: TGTGCCAGCACTAGACAGGGCTCCTACGAGCAGTACTTC
J: TRBJ2-1; size: .; D: TRBD2; V: TRBV7-2; CDR3: CASSFTSGLEQFF; DNA: TGTGCCAGCAGCTTTACTAGCGGGCTTGAGCAGTTCTTC
J: TRBJ2-3; size: .; D: TRBD2; V: TRBV10-2; CDR3: CASHRDQAGGTTDTQYF; DNA: TGCGCCAGCCACAGGGATCAAGCGGGAGGGACCACAGATACGCAGTATTTT